This is a list of T cell receptor beta chains from one sample in a study of T cell therapy after organ transplantation. Repertoires were generated with immunoSEQ multiplex PCR, while TCRdb's copy carries only in-frame clones and drops some. Among 20,000 to 25,000 clones listed, roughly 84% were seen once. Their recognized antigens are unknown. This specimen was CD8+ T cells from blood, taken after autologous CMV-specific T cell therapy. Receptors originate from a human patient who had received a solid organ transplant and had CMV disease. Some T cells may possibly be graft donor cells. CDR3s include the opening cysteine and the closing phenylalanine or tryptophan. A D gene is named only where the DNA matches it firmly. Clone size, where shown, is once, few, many, or a class for clones that have expanded.

J gene: TRBJ2-5
clone size: .
D gene: .
V gene: TRBV15
CDR3 protein: CATSSHPLGETQYF
CDR3 DNA: TGTGCCACCAGCAGCCACCCCTTGGGAGAGACCCAGTACTTC

J gene: TRBJ2-1
clone size: .
D gene: TRBD2
V gene: TRBV7-9
CDR3 protein: CASSPPGLGGVEQFF
CDR3 DNA: TGTGCCAGCAGCCCTCCGGGACTAGGCGGCGTTGAGCAGTTCTTC

J gene: TRBJ1-1
clone size: .
D gene: .
V gene: TRBV6-5
CDR3 protein: CASSSWGANTEAFF
CDR3 DNA: TGTGCCAGCAGCTCCTGGGGGGCAAACACTGAAGCTTTCTTT

J gene: TRBJ1-5
clone size: few
D gene: TRBD1
V gene: TRBV6-5
CDR3 protein: CASSQGASQPQHF
CDR3 DNA: TGTGCCAGCAGTCAGGGGGCGAGTCAGCCCCAGCATTTT

J gene: TRBJ2-2
clone size: .
D gene: .
V gene: TRBV6-6
CDR3 protein: CASRERRPPGTGELFF
CDR3 DNA: TGTGCCAGCAGGGAACGGAGACCCCCGGGCACCGGGGAGCTGTTTTTT

J gene: TRBJ1-1
clone size: .
D gene: .
V gene: TRBV2
CDR3 protein: CASTRTDTMNTEAFF
CDR3 DNA: TGTGCCAGCACGAGGACCGACACTATGAACACTGAAGCTTTCTTT

J gene: TRBJ2-1
clone size: .
D gene: .
V gene: TRBV7-6
CDR3 protein: CASSLGGTPYEQFF
CDR3 DNA: TGTGCCAGCAGCTTAGGCGGGACCCCCTATGAGCAGTTCTTC

J gene: TRBJ1-5
clone size: .
D gene: .
V gene: TRBV19
CDR3 protein: CASVPTPYSNQPQHF
CDR3 DNA: TGTGCCAGTGTACCGACGCCTTATAGCAATCAGCCCCAGCATTTT

J gene: TRBJ1-5
clone size: medium-sized
D gene: .
V gene: TRBV28
CDR3 protein: CASSTGTFNQPQHF
CDR3 DNA: TGTGCCAGCAGTACCGGGACATTTAATCAGCCCCAGCATTTT

J gene: TRBJ2-1
clone size: .
D gene: .
V gene: TRBV19
CDR3 protein: CASSIGTAHNEQFF
CDR3 DNA: TGTGCCAGTAGTATAGGGACAGCACACAATGAGCAGTTCTTC

J gene: TRBJ1-1
clone size: .
D gene: .
V gene: TRBV6-5
CDR3 protein: CASSYKLMAYTEAFF
CDR3 DNA: TGTGCCAGCAGTTACAAACTGATGGCGTACACTGAAGCTTTCTTT

J gene: TRBJ1-2
clone size: few
D gene: TRBD1
V gene: TRBV4-2
CDR3 protein: CASSRETGGTINGYTF
CDR3 DNA: TGTGCCAGCAGCCGCGAGACAGGGGGTACAATAAATGGCTACACCTTC

J gene: TRBJ1-4
clone size: .
D gene: .
V gene: TRBV6-1
CDR3 protein: CASSLGQLNEKLFF
CDR3 DNA: TGTGCCAGCAGCCTCGGACAGCTTAATGAAAAACTGTTTTTT

J gene: TRBJ2-7
clone size: many
D gene: .
V gene: TRBV5-1
CDR3 protein: CASSLGHTNYEQYF
CDR3 DNA: TGCGCCAGCAGCTTGGGGCATACAAACTACGAGCAGTACTTC

J gene: TRBJ2-7
clone size: .
D gene: .
V gene: TRBV10-3
CDR3 protein: CAISEGLYEQYF
CDR3 DNA: TGTGCCATCAGTGAGGGTCTCTACGAGCAGTACTTC

J gene: TRBJ2-7
clone size: .
D gene: TRBD2
V gene: TRBV11-2
CDR3 protein: CASSLTGGPYEQYF
CDR3 DNA: TGTGCCAGCAGCTTAACGGGGGGGCCCTACGAGCAGTACTTC

J gene: TRBJ1-4
clone size: .
D gene: TRBD1
V gene: TRBV2
CDR3 protein: CASSEWTGTKEKLFF
CDR3 DNA: TGTGCCAGCAGTGAGTGGACAGGGACGAAGGAAAAACTGTTTTTT

J gene: TRBJ2-7
clone size: .
D gene: .
V gene: TRBV5-8
CDR3 protein: CASSFGLSSYEQYF
CDR3 DNA: TGTGCCAGCAGCTTCGGATTAAGCTCCTACGAGCAGTACTTC

J gene: TRBJ2-1
clone size: .
D gene: .
V gene: TRBV27
CDR3 protein: CASSLSGFETSGIDEQFF
CDR3 DNA: TGTGCCAGCAGTCTCTCGGGGTTTGAGACTAGTGGCATCGATGAGCAGTTCTTC

J gene: TRBJ2-1
clone size: .
D gene: .
V gene: TRBV5-1
CDR3 protein: CASSFEGFDEQFF
CDR3 DNA: TGCGCCAGCAGCTTTGAAGGTTTCGATGAGCAGTTCTTC

J gene: TRBJ2-7
clone size: .
D gene: .
V gene: TRBV5-6
CDR3 protein: CASTLAGKEQYF
CDR3 DNA: TGTGCCAGCACCCTTGCAGGCAAGGAGCAGTACTTC

J gene: TRBJ2-1
clone size: .
D gene: .
V gene: TRBV19
CDR3 protein: CASSIASDTKFF
CDR3 DNA: TGTGCCAGTAGTATCGCAAGTGACACAAAGTTCTTC

J gene: TRBJ2-3
clone size: .
D gene: .
V gene: TRBV9
CDR3 protein: CASSALPSTDTQYF
CDR3 DNA: TGTGCCAGCAGCGCCCTCCCAAGCACAGATACGCAGTATTTT

J gene: TRBJ2-1
clone size: .
D gene: TRBD2
V gene: TRBV12-5
CDR3 protein: CASGLSLAGGSYNEQFF
CDR3 DNA: TGTGCTAGTGGTTTGTCACTAGCGGGGGGCTCCTACAATGAGCAGTTCTTC

J gene: TRBJ1-5
clone size: .
D gene: .
V gene: TRBV9
CDR3 protein: CASSVEGINNQPQHF
CDR3 DNA: TGTGCCAGCAGCGTAGAAGGGATAAACAATCAGCCCCAGCATTTT

J gene: TRBJ2-7
clone size: .
D gene: TRBD1
V gene: TRBV10-3
CDR3 protein: CAISNPGQSSSYEQYF
CDR3 DNA: TGTGCCATCAGCAACCCGGGACAGTCTAGCTCCTACGAGCAGTACTTC

J gene: TRBJ2-2
clone size: .
D gene: .
V gene: TRBV6-1
CDR3 protein: CASSAGETGELFF
CDR3 DNA: TGTGCCAGCAGTGCAGGGGAAACCGGGGAGCTGTTTTTT

J gene: TRBJ2-1
clone size: few
D gene: TRBD2
V gene: TRBV7-6
CDR3 protein: CASSELAGGNNEQFF
CDR3 DNA: TGTGCCAGCAGCGAACTAGCGGGGGGGAACAATGAGCAGTTCTTC

J gene: TRBJ2-5
clone size: .
D gene: .
V gene: TRBV19
CDR3 protein: CASSGFSAGGETQYF
CDR3 DNA: TGTGCCAGTAGTGGCTTCAGTGCGGGCGGGGAGACCCAGTACTTC

J gene: TRBJ2-1
clone size: .
D gene: .
V gene: TRBV10-3
CDR3 protein: CAISESMASLSYNEQFF
CDR3 DNA: TGTGCCATCAGTGAGTCGATGGCCAGCCTTTCCTACAATGAGCAGTTCTTC

J gene: TRBJ1-6
clone size: medium-sized
D gene: .
V gene: TRBV4-2
CDR3 protein: CASSQGADPYNSPLHF
CDR3 DNA: TGTGCCAGCAGCCAAGGGGCCGACCCTTATAATTCACCCCTCCACTTT

J gene: TRBJ2-7
clone size: .
D gene: .
V gene: TRBV7-2
CDR3 protein: CASSFQGYEQYF
CDR3 DNA: TGTGCCAGCAGCTTTCAGGGCTACGAGCAGTACTTC

J gene: TRBJ1-5
clone size: .
D gene: .
V gene: TRBV10-3
CDR3 protein: CAISESLATGDQPQHF
CDR3 DNA: TGTGCCATCAGTGAGTCGTTGGCGACGGGAGATCAGCCCCAGCATTTT

J gene: TRBJ2-3
clone size: .
D gene: .
V gene: TRBV19
CDR3 protein: CASSLRDSYTSTDTQYF
CDR3 DNA: TGTGCCAGTAGTCTGCGGGACAGCTATACTAGCACAGATACGCAGTATTTT

J gene: TRBJ2-2
clone size: once
D gene: .
V gene: TRBV7-9
CDR3 protein: CASSPRGANTGELFF
CDR3 DNA: TGTGCCAGCAGCCCGAGGGGCGCCAACACCGGGGAGCTGTTTTTT

J gene: TRBJ1-3
clone size: .
D gene: .
V gene: TRBV6-6
CDR3 protein: CASKEGTFTGNTIYF
CDR3 DNA: TGTGCCAGCAAAGAAGGGACATTTACTGGAAACACCATATATTTT

J gene: TRBJ2-1
clone size: .
D gene: .
V gene: TRBV7-9
CDR3 protein: CASIPLASYNEQFF
CDR3 DNA: TGTGCCAGCATTCCCCTGGCGTCCTACAATGAGCAGTTCTTC

J gene: TRBJ2-2
clone size: .
D gene: .
V gene: TRBV4-3
CDR3 protein: CASSPRRGTNTGELFF
CDR3 DNA: TGCGCCAGCAGCCCGAGGAGGGGGACGAACACCGGGGAGCTGTTTTTT

J gene: TRBJ2-7
clone size: .
D gene: .
V gene: TRBV11-2
CDR3 protein: CASSSPGVYEQYF
CDR3 DNA: TGTGCCAGCAGTTCCCCGGGAGTCTACGAGCAGTACTTC

J gene: TRBJ2-7
clone size: .
D gene: .
V gene: TRBV5-5
CDR3 protein: CASSLVGEQYF
CDR3 DNA: TGTGCCAGCAGCTTGGTCGGCGAGCAGTACTTC